The 13 T cell receptor beta chains in this list originate from one sample, sequenced in a study of blood T cell repertoires in COVID-19. Sequencing was performed with immunoSEQ multiplex PCR; in TCRdb, only in-frame clones are kept and a portion is missing. The sample consists of more than 40,000 clones, approximately 84% of them appearing once. The specimen sequenced was peripheral blood. These receptors all stem from a man aged 45-60 years with acute or convalescent COVID-19.

The chain is built from TRBV30 and TRBJ2-3; 10 bases agree with TRBD1. Germline CDR1 is GTSNPN and CDR2 is SVGIG (reference sequence). Trimming took 3 bases from V and 4 from J; bases not matched to a gene: 7. The CDR3 is 15 amino acids. CDR3 bases: TGTGCCTGGAGGAAAACCGGGACAGGGGCAGATACGCAGTATTTT. Its translation is CAWRKTGTGADTQYF. The whole variable domain, remainder taken from reference TRBV30 and TRBJ2-3, is SQTIHQWPATLVQPVGSPLSLECTVEGTSNPNLYWYRQAAGRGLQLLFYSVGIGQISSEVPQNLSASRPQDRQFILSSKKLLLSDSGFYLCAWRKTGTGADTQYFGPGTRLTVL.

The chain employs TRBV9 and TRBJ2-2, with a possible D match to TRBD1 (5 bases). CDR1 is SGDLS and CDR2 is YYNGEE in the germline V gene. The V end lost 0 bases, the J end lost 6 bases, and 6 bases lay between the germline ends. The CDR3 sequence is 13 residues long. CDR3 nucleotide sequence: TGTGCCAGCAGCGTAGAAGGGGCCGGGGAGCTGTTTTTT. This encodes CASSVEGAGELFF.

J is TRBJ1-1 and V is TRBV27; TRBD1 agrees at 7 bases. This CDR3 contains 13 residues. The germline V gene encodes CDR1 MNHEY and CDR2 SMNVEV (reference sequence). The J segment lost 11 bases and the V segment lost 2 bases, leaving 8 bases of the junction unmatched. CDR3 in amino acids: CASSLLTGVEAFF. The CDR3 DNA reads as TGTGCCAGCAGTTTACTTACAGGGGTTGAGGCTTTCTTT.

The chain combines TRBV3-1 (or the pseudogene TRBV3-2) with TRBJ1-2; D remains ambiguous. The CDR3 has 16 residues. Trimming left V 6 bases short and J 2 bases short, with 19 bases between. Germline V gene data show CDR1 as LGHDT and CDR2 as YNNKEL (reference sequence). CDR3 loop: CASSPDGGRPNYGYTF. The CDR3 nucleotides are TGTGCCAGCAGTCCGGACGGAGGCCGCCCCAACTATGGCTACACCTTC.

This clone showed up just once. The CDR3 sequence: CASSGYDRADGYTF. The CDR3 DNA reads TGTGCCAGCAGCGGATATGACAGGGCGGATGGCTACACCTTC. The chain links TRBV9 to TRBJ1-2, with 7 bases matching TRBD1. This CDR3 spans 14 amino acids. After removal of 3 bases from V and 6 bases from J, the junction contained 8 bases not matched to a gene. Germline CDR1 is SGDLS and CDR2 is YYNGEE.

CDR3 nucleotide sequence: TGCGCCAGCAGTGAGTCGACAGGGAGAGAGACCCAGTACTTC. Translating it yields CASSESTGRETQYF. The rearrangement joins TRBV10-1 to TRBJ2-5; TRBD1 matches 7 bases. CDR3 length equals 14 residues. In germline, CDR1 is WNHNN, CDR2 SYGVQD (reference sequence). V lost 0 bases, J lost 4 bases, and 2 bases stayed unmatched.

This chain connects TRBV27 to TRBJ1-2, with a weak D call TRBD1 (6 bases). The germline V and J ends were trimmed by 5 bases and 7 bases, with 20 bases remaining between them. Germline V gives CDR1 MNHEY, CDR2 SMNVEV (reference sequence). The CDR3 length is 15 residues. The CDR3 reads CASSGDMLTISGYTF. The CDR3 nucleotides are TGTGCCAGCAGTGGGGACATGTTAACCATTAGTGGCTACACCTTC.

With regard to this clone: The germline gene is not matched at one end of the junction; a read error may be the cause. The chain recombines TRBV27 with TRBJ2-1; the D gene is possibly TRBD2 (6 bases). The germline CDR1 and CDR2 sequences are MNHEY and SMNVEV (reference sequence). The CDR3 has 12 residues. In nucleotides, the CDR3 is TGCTGTGTCGGGGGACTCTACAATGAGCAGTTCTTC. This encodes CCVGGLYNEQFF.

The genes are TRBV5-1 and TRBJ2-3; unclear D gene. There are 12 residues in the CDR3. CDR1 SGHRS and CDR2 YFSETQ come from the germline V gene. V was pared by 2 bases and J by 4 bases, with 5 bases between. CDR3 region: CASSFTPDTQYF. The CDR3, as DNA: TGCGCCAGCAGCTTTACTCCAGATACGCAGTATTTT.

The chain recombines TRBV27 with TRBJ1-6; 7 nucleotides agree with TRBD1. There are 13 residues in the CDR3. V was pared by 6 bases and J by 10 bases, with 6 bases of the junction left unmatched. The germline CDR1 and CDR2 sequences are MNHEY and SMNVEV (reference sequence). The CDR3 bases are TGTGCCAGCAGGTTACAGGGGCAATCACCCCTCCACTTT. This gives the protein CASRLQGQSPLHF.

This clone came up once. The chain carries TRBV27 and TRBJ1-1; 8 bases align to TRBD1. J was trimmed by 1 base and V by 4 bases; bases with no gene match: 8. Germline CDR1 MNHEY, CDR2 SMNVEV (reference sequence). The length of the CDR3 is 16 residues. The CDR3 DNA is TGTGCCAGCAGTTCGAACCGACAGGGGAAGAACACTGAAGCTTTCTTT. It translates to CASSSNRQGKNTEAFF.

This clone was recorded a few times. The chain links TRBV29-1 to TRBJ2-1, with D possibly matching TRBD1 (5 bases). The germline V gene has CDR1 SQVTM and CDR2 ANQGSEA. V was clipped by 6 bases and J by 10 bases, with 16 bases between them. This CDR3 region has 12 residues. The CDR3 DNA is TGCAGCGTCCGGGCGGACATCCAAGAGCAGTTCTTC. Amino acids: CSVRADIQEQFF.

This chain connects TRBV4-1 to TRBJ1-1; D possibly corresponds to TRBD1 (6 bases). The CDR3 consists of 18 residues. Germline V lookup: CDR1 MGHRA, CDR2 YSYEKL. Trimming removed 2 bases at V and 4 bases at J, with 23 bases between. CDR3 bases: TGCGCCAGCAGCCAACCATTGGGGCGGGGGCCGGGAGGCACTGAAGCTTTCTTT. This encodes CASSQPLGRGPGGTEAFF.